The 19 T cell receptor beta chains below all came from one sample that was sequenced in a study of cytomegalovirus exposure and HLA in healthy donors. The table came from immunoSEQ multiplex PCR; TCRdb's copy has only in-frame clones and leaves some out. The table has some 120,000 clones, over 85% seen once. The sequenced material came from PBMCs. Receptor source: a woman aged 18-35 years in good health and CMV-seronegative.

This chain connects TRBV6-6 to TRBJ1-2; the D is unclear. The CDR3 loop spans 12 amino acids. Looked up from germline, CDR1 is MNHNY and CDR2 is SVGAGI (reference sequence). V was shortened by 8 bases and J by 3 bases, with 10 bases between the two germline ends. The CDR3 DNA is TGTGCCAGCTCCCAGGATGACTATGGCTACACCTTC. Its translation: CASSQDDYGYTF.

The chain combines TRBV6-1 with TRBJ2-1; D gene ambiguous. The germline V gene encodes CDR1 MNHNS and CDR2 SASEGT. Trimming cost V 1 base and J 5 bases, with 9 bases left between them. CDR3 size: 14 residues. DNA of the CDR3: TGTGCCAGCAGTGAAGGTCGGCGGAACAATGAGCAGTTCTTC. This codes for CASSEGRRNNEQFF.

The chain combines TRBV29-1 with TRBJ2-2; 14 bases agree with TRBD2. This CDR3 region has 17 residues. The germline CDR1 and CDR2 sequences are SQVTM and ANQGSEA. The V gene end was trimmed by 6 bases and the J gene end by 5 bases; junction bases not matched to a gene: 11. Here the CDR3 DNA reads TGCAGCGTCACCGGGACTAGCGGGAGTGGTGGGACCGGGGAGCTGTTTTTT. Protein sequence: CSVTGTSGSGGTGELFF.

The CDR3 sequence is CATSEDSWGYEQYF. The DNA for the CDR3 is TGTGCCACCTCCGAGGACAGTTGGGGCTACGAGCAGTACTTC. V gene TRBV19 combines with J gene TRBJ2-7; a possible D gene is TRBD1 (6 bases). The CDR3 is made up of 14 amino acids. The V end was cut by 10 bases, the J end by 3 bases, with 19 bases between. Germline V gives CDR1 LNHDA, CDR2 SQIVND (reference sequence).

This chain connects TRBV28 to TRBJ2-2; D is possibly TRBD1 (7 bases). This CDR3 contains 16 residues. Germline CDR1 is MDHEN and CDR2 is SYDVKM. V shed 3 bases and J shed 4 bases, with 15 bases lying between them. CDR3 amino acids: CASSFGGGAGTGELFF. The CDR3 DNA reads as TGTGCCAGCAGTTTTGGAGGGGGCGCCGGCACCGGGGAGCTGTTTTTT.

The chain joins TRBV5-1 to TRBJ1-1, with 10 positions matching TRBD1. V lost 4 bases and J lost 4; bases outside the gene matches: 10. The CDR3 is 16 residues long. Looked up from germline, CDR1 is SGHRS and CDR2 is YFSETQ. CDR3 loop: CASSLAGTGVLTEAFF. The CDR3 DNA follows: TGCGCCAGCAGCCTGGCCGGGACAGGGGTTCTCACTGAAGCTTTCTTT. Combining the CDR3 with reference TRBV5-1 and TRBJ1-1 gives the whole variable domain KAGVTQTPRYLIKTRGQQVTLSCSPISGHRSVSWYQQTPGQGLQFLFEYFSETQRNKGNFPGRFSGRQFSNSRSEMNVSTLELGDSALYLCASSLAGTGVLTEAFFGQGTRLTVV.

The chain carries TRBV19 and TRBJ2-1; no reliable D call. This CDR3 has 15 amino acids. CDR1 and CDR2 (germline): LNHDA, SQIVND (reference sequence). V gave up 3 bases and J gave up 2 bases, with 11 bases separating them. The CDR3, as DNA: TGTGCCAGTAGTATGGAAAGCGTCCCCTACAATGAGCAGTTCTTC. Translating gives CASSMESVPYNEQFF.

This chain joins TRBV7-9 and TRBJ2-7; 9 bases are shared with TRBD1. J lost 3 bases, V lost 1 base, and 1 base had no gene match. Per germline, CDR1 SEHNR and CDR2 FQNEAQ (reference sequence). This CDR3 spans 14 amino acids. The CDR3 reads CASSLGDRDYEQYF. The CDR3 nucleotides read TGTGCCAGCAGCTTAGGGGACAGGGACTACGAGCAGTACTTC.

This sequence joins TRBV11-3 and TRBJ2-5; D may be TRBD2 (5 bases). V lost 5 bases, J lost 1 base, and 11 bases lay in between. There are 14 residues in the CDR3. Per the germline V gene, CDR1 is SGHNT and CDR2 is YENEEA. CDR3 sequence (DNA): TGTGCCAGCAGCGACGAGGGTACCCAAGAGACCCAGTACTTC. This sequence encodes CASSDEGTQETQYF.

This clone came up once. The chain carries TRBV4-1 and TRBJ1-6, with D possibly TRBD1 on 5 matching bases. Trimming shortened V by 1 base and J by 8 bases, and 15 bases separated the two germline ends. CDR1 is MGHRA and CDR2 is YSYEKL in the germline V gene. The CDR3 sequence is 16 residues long. The CDR3 loop reads CASSQGGQGLDSPLHF. The CDR3 region has the DNA TGCGCCAGCAGCCAAGGGGGTCAGGGTCTCGATTCACCCCTCCACTTT.

The chain joins TRBV5-8 to TRBJ1-6, with D possibly matching TRBD1 (5 bases). The CDR3 contains 14 residues. V gave up 0 bases and J gave up 6 bases, with 7 bases separating them. Germline CDR1 and CDR2: SGHTS and YDEGEE. The CDR3 region has the DNA TGTGCCAGCAGCTTGGATGACAGTAATTCACCCCTCCACTTT. Its protein is CASSLDDSNSPLHF.

This clone has just one count. J is TRBJ2-1 and V is TRBV27, with 7 positions matching TRBD1. After removal of 6 bases from V and 7 bases from J, the junction contained 9 bases not matched to a gene. This CDR3 is 14 amino acids long. Germline loops: CDR1 MNHEY, CDR2 SMNVEV (reference sequence). This chain's CDR3 is CASSRDSRGNEQFF. CDR3 sequence (DNA): TGTGCCAGCAGCCGGGACAGTCGCGGGAATGAGCAGTTCTTC.

In DNA form, the CDR3 reads TGTGCCACCAGCAGAGATAGTAACAGGGCGGAGACCCAGTACTTC. Translating gives CATSRDSNRAETQYF. The chain links TRBV15 to TRBJ2-5; perhaps TRBD1 as D (6 bases). The CDR3 runs 15 residues. The germline gives CDR1 LNHNV, CDR2 YYDKDF (reference sequence). V shed 0 bases and J shed 5 bases, with 13 bases lying between them. The entire variable domain, with the rest obtained from reference TRBV15 and TRBJ2-5, is as follows: DAMVIQNPRYQVTQFGKPVTLSCSQTLNHNVMYWYQQKSSQAPKLLFHYYDKDFNNEADTPDNFQSRRPNTSFCFLDIRSPGLGDTAMYLCATSRDSNRAETQYFGPGTRLLVL.

This clone was detected only once. This sequence joins TRBV11-2 and TRBJ2-5, with 16 bases identical to TRBD2. The CDR3 is 17 amino acids. Germline values: CDR1 SGHAT, CDR2 FQNNGV. After removal of 3 bases from V and 5 bases from J, the junction contained 6 bases not matched to a gene. CDR3 amino acids: CASSLGTSGGALETQYF. The DNA for the CDR3 is TGTGCCAGCAGCTTGGGGACTAGCGGGGGGGCCTTGGAGACCCAGTACTTC.

The chain recombines TRBV30 with TRBJ1-5, with 7 bases matching TRBD1. CDR3 length: 12 residues. V shed 5 bases and J 7 bases; nucleotides not matched to a gene: 5. Germline CDR1 GTSNPN, CDR2 SVGIG (reference sequence). CDR3 protein: CAWRQGHQPQHF. The CDR3 region has the DNA TGTGCCTGGCGACAGGGACACCAGCCCCAGCATTTT.

On this clone itself: The junction differs from germline at one of its ends, possibly a read error. This sequence joins TRBV28 and TRBJ1-2; 8 nucleotides agree with TRBD1. Germline V gene data show CDR1 as MDHEN and CDR2 as SYDVKM. The CDR3 is 15 residues long. The CDR3 sequence is CASSLYRGRTHGYTF. The CDR3 coding sequence is TGTGCCAGCAGCTTATACAGGGGGAGGACACATGGCTACACCTTC.

V and J are TRBV6-6 and TRBJ1-1, with 8 bases lining up with TRBD1. Trimming removed 6 bases from V and 2 bases from J; junction bases left unmatched: 8. Germline V gene sequence: CDR1 MNHNY, CDR2 SVGAGI (reference sequence). The CDR3 is made up of 15 amino acids. DNA for the CDR3: TGTGCCAGCAGCTCCGGGGGGACAGGAAACACTGAAGCTTTCTTT. Residues: CASSSGGTGNTEAFF.

The gene calls are TRBV5-3 and TRBJ2-6; perhaps TRBD2 as D (5 bases). TRBV5-3 is annotated as an ORF whose role is uncertain. V was cut by 0 bases and J by 0 bases, with 16 bases left in between. CDR3 length: 19 residues. The CDR3 region has the DNA TGTGCCAGAAGCTTGGATTGTGGACTGCCAATCTCTGGGGCCAACGTCCTGACTTTC. It translates to CARSLDCGLPISGANVLTF.

This CDR3 reads CAWGQGSSYEQYF. CDR3 in DNA: TGTGCCTGGGGACAGGGTAGCTCCTACGAGCAGTACTTC. The chain links TRBV30 to TRBJ2-7, with 8 nucleotides matching TRBD1. The CDR3 has 13 residues. Per the germline V gene, CDR1 is GTSNPN and CDR2 is SVGIG (reference sequence). J was trimmed by 0 bases and V by 5 bases; bases with no gene match: 3.